The 27 T cell receptor beta chains presented below share a single source sample, sequenced in a study of shared clonotypes between healthy human individuals. Libraries were prepared by immunoSEQ multiplex PCR; TCRdb keeps only in-frame clonotypes and omits some of them. The sample contains fewer than 2.5 million clones, 93% of which appear only once. Sample: naive CD4+ T cells from PBMCs. Subset: CD45RA+ positively selected. The receptors were gathered from a man aged 18 to 30 in good health. Some clones in this sample may be carry-over from other donors' samples.

The chain employs TRBV28 and TRBJ1-1; D possibly corresponds to TRBD1 (5 bases). This CDR3 contains 12 residues. The V gene lost 7 bases and the J gene lost 11 bases, with 17 bases spanning the gap. CDR1 and CDR2 (germline): MDHEN, SYDVKM. CDR3 region: CASKYRLDEAFF. The CDR3 bases are TGTGCCAGCAAGTACAGGTTGGATGAGGCTTTCTTT.

V gene TRBV28 combines with J gene TRBJ1-1, with 7 bases lining up with TRBD1. The germline V gene encodes CDR1 MDHEN and CDR2 SYDVKM. The junction had 7 bases not matched to a gene; V was cut back by 2 bases and J by 4 bases. CDR3 length: 15 residues. The CDR3, as DNA: TGTGCCAGCAGTTTAATATTAGGGGGCGGCACTGAAGCTTTCTTT. Its protein product is CASSLILGGGTEAFF.

V and J are TRBV19 and TRBJ2-5; TRBD1 agrees at 8 bases. Germline CDR1 reads LNHDA; CDR2 reads SQIVND (reference sequence). Losses at the gene ends were 3 bases for V and 1 base for J; bases not matched to a gene: 4. The CDR3 covers 15 residues. Here the CDR3 DNA reads TGTGCCAGTAGTATCTACAGGGGGAGCCAAGAGACCCAGTACTTC. This translates into CASSIYRGSQETQYF.

For the CDR3, the DNA is TGCGCCAGCAGCGGAAGGTCAGGGGGCTCTGGAAACACCATATATTTT. It codes for CASSGRSGGSGNTIYF. The chain combines TRBV5-1 with TRBJ1-3, with TRBD1 matching over 7 bases. V trimming: 4 bases; J trimming: 0 bases; junction bases outside the gene matches: 7. Germline values: CDR1 SGHRS, CDR2 YFSETQ. The CDR3 covers 16 residues.

The chain links TRBV18 to TRBJ1-2; 7 positions match TRBD1. The CDR3 consists of 15 residues. Looked up from germline, CDR1 is KGHSH and CDR2 is LQKENI. With V trimmed by 3 bases and J by 4 bases, 8 bases remained unmatched. The CDR3 bases are TGTGCCAGCTCACCTACCCGGGACAGTCTCTATGGCTACACCTTC. Translated, it gives CASSPTRDSLYGYTF.

This chain links TRBV14 with TRBJ1-2, with D perhaps TRBD1 (5 bases). The CDR3 totals 14 residues. Per the germline V gene, CDR1 is SGHDN and CDR2 is FVKESK. Trimming left V 0 bases short and J 4 bases short, with 9 bases between. Here the CDR3 DNA reads TGTGCCAGCAGCCAAGATTTCGGGGGCTATGGCTACACCTTC. Encoded protein: CASSQDFGGYGYTF.

This clone was observed a few times. The chain links TRBV2 to TRBJ1-2; the D gene is possibly TRBD1 (5 bases). The CDR3 totals 13 residues. Germline lookup yields CDR1 SNHLY and CDR2 FYNNEI. The ends were cut back, 3 bases at V and 7 bases at J, with 12 bases in the middle. The CDR3 here is CASSDRTPPGYTF. CDR3 in DNA: TGTGCCAGCAGTGATAGGACACCCCCTGGCTACACCTTC.

This clone was detected once. The V call is TRBV6-5, the J call TRBJ2-1, with 7 bases that match TRBD1. Germline V CDR1 and CDR2: MNHEY, SVGAGI. The CDR3 runs to 15 residues. V lost 2 bases and J lost 6; bases outside the gene matches: 7. The CDR3 DNA sequence: TGTGCCAGCAGTTACGCCCATGGACAGGCCAATGAGCAGTTCTTC. Translation gives CASSYAHGQANEQFF.

V usage is TRBV9 and J usage is TRBJ2-7; D is uncertain. The CDR3 is 15 amino acids. V lost 0 bases to trimming and J lost 0 bases, with 10 bases between them. Germline CDR1 reads SGDLS; CDR2 reads YYNGEE. CDR3 sequence: CASSVGPLASYEQYF. The CDR3 nucleotides are TGTGCCAGCAGCGTAGGGCCCCTCGCCTCCTACGAGCAGTACTTC.

This chain connects TRBV28 to TRBJ2-5, with a possible D match to TRBD1 (6 bases). The V gene's germline CDR1 is MDHEN and CDR2 SYDVKM. The CDR3 spans 15 residues. Trimming shortened V by 2 bases and J by 2 bases, and 12 bases separated the two germline ends. The CDR3: CASSLLITGQETQYF. The CDR3 bases are TGTGCCAGCAGTTTACTGATCACAGGGCAAGAGACCCAGTACTTC.

This rearrangement joins TRBV19 to TRBJ2-7; 8 bases line up with TRBD2. CDR1 LNHDA and CDR2 SQIVND come from the germline V gene (reference sequence). With 7 bases clipped from V and 5 bases from J, the junction kept 13 bases outside the gene matches. This CDR3 contains 15 residues. This CDR3 reads CASTPERGSVHEQYF. DNA for the CDR3: TGTGCCAGTACCCCTGAGCGGGGGTCGGTCCACGAGCAGTACTTC.

This clone was seen a single time. J is TRBJ1-1 and V is TRBV7-9; maybe TRBD1 (6 bases). Trimming removed 4 bases at V and 0 bases at J, with 12 bases between. The CDR3 length is 15 residues. The germline gives CDR1 SEHNR, CDR2 FQNEAQ (reference sequence). The CDR3 loop is CASSSGQRMNTEAFF. The CDR3 DNA reads as TGTGCCAGCAGCTCGGGACAAAGAATGAACACTGAAGCTTTCTTT.

As DNA, the CDR3 is TGTGCCAGCAGCCCCTCGTTTGGGGTAGCGGGACCTGCCAATGAGCAGTTCTTC. Its translation is CASSPSFGVAGPANEQFF. The chain joins TRBV5-6 to TRBJ2-1; 8 positions agree with TRBD2. Germline V gene data show CDR1 as SGHDT and CDR2 as YYEEEE. This CDR3 is 18 amino acids long. The V gene end was trimmed by 4 bases and the J gene end by 6 bases; junction bases not matched to a gene: 18.

This clone was detected only a few times. V is TRBV29-1 and J is TRBJ1-4, with D perhaps TRBD1 (5 bases). Trimming took 7 bases from V and 5 from J, leaving 17 bases between them. CDR3 length: 14 residues. The germline V gene has CDR1 SQVTM and CDR2 ANQGSEA. The CDR3 bases are TGCAGCGCAAGGTCTGGGGACGGGAATGAAAAACTGTTTTTT. This gives the protein CSARSGDGNEKLFF.

To note about this clone: Within the sample, other DNA sequences also encode this same CDR3. The chain recombines TRBV2 with TRBJ2-1, with D tentatively TRBD2 (6 bases). The CDR3 is made up of 15 amino acids. Trimming left V 5 bases short and J 4 bases short, with 15 bases between. The germline CDR1 and CDR2 sequences are SNHLY and FYNNEI. CDR3 sequence (DNA): TGTGCCAGCAGTCTTAGCGGAGGCGGATACAATGAGCAGTTCTTC. Protein product: CASSLSGGGYNEQFF.

The V gene is TRBV5-1, the J gene TRBJ2-2, with 8 nucleotides matching TRBD2. Per the germline V gene, CDR1 is SGHRS and CDR2 is YFSETQ. The V segment lost 0 bases and the J segment 3 bases; nucleotides outside the gene matches: 7. This CDR3 has 17 amino acids. The CDR3 region is CASSLGPGREDTGELFF. CDR3 nucleotides: TGCGCCAGCAGCTTGGGGCCGGGGCGGGAGGACACCGGGGAGCTGTTTTTT.

V and J are TRBV28 and TRBJ2-7; 12 positions match TRBD1. Germline CDR1 is MDHEN and CDR2 is SYDVKM. The trim removed 4 bases at V and 3 bases at J, leaving 13 bases unmatched. The CDR3 totals 18 residues. In DNA form, the CDR3 reads TGTGCCAGCAGTTCACCTTTTACCGGGACAGGGGGCATCTACGAGCAGTACTTC. Protein: CASSSPFTGTGGIYEQYF.

A note on this clone: The same CDR3 can be traced to other DNA sequences in this sample. This chain connects TRBV6-5 to TRBJ2-3; D remains ambiguous. In germline, CDR1 is MNHEY, CDR2 SVGAGI. This CDR3 comprises 14 residues. Trimming shortened V by 0 bases and J by 4 bases, and 8 bases separated the two germline ends. CDR3 nucleotide sequence: TGTGCCAGCAGTTACTCGACATCAGCAGATACGCAGTATTTT. Translation gives CASSYSTSADTQYF.

The rearrangement joins TRBV7-9 to TRBJ1-2; the D gene is possibly TRBD1 (6 bases). This CDR3 region has 16 residues. The V and J ends lost 5 bases and 7 bases respectively, with 23 bases between them. CDR1 SEHNR and CDR2 FQNEAQ come from the germline V gene (reference sequence). The CDR3 loop is CASSPQGWNAVRGYTF. The CDR3 region has the DNA TGTGCCAGCAGCCCACAGGGTTGGAATGCGGTCCGTGGCTACACCTTC.

This chain links TRBV11-2 with TRBJ2-3; possible D gene TRBD1, 6 bases. The CDR3 runs to 15 residues. Germline values: CDR1 SGHAT, CDR2 FQNNGV. The ends were cut back, 5 bases at V and 0 bases at J, with 12 bases in the middle. The CDR3 loop reads CASSPGTTSTDTQYF. CDR3 nucleotide sequence: TGTGCCAGCAGCCCCGGGACAACTAGCACAGATACGCAGTATTTT.

The chain couples TRBV7-9 to TRBJ2-1; D may be TRBD2 (5 bases). Germline loops: CDR1 SEHNR, CDR2 FQNEAQ (reference sequence). CDR3 length equals 19 residues. Trimming pared 2 bases from V and 0 bases from J, leaving 20 bases between. CDR3 bases: TGTGCCAGCAGCTTAAAGGTTTCGGCTAGCAGCTTCTCCTACAATGAGCAGTTCTTC. This codes for CASSLKVSASSFSYNEQFF. The variable domain in full, with the rest retrieved from reference TRBV7-9 and TRBJ2-1, is DTGVSQNPRHKITKRGQNVTFRCDPISEHNRLYWYRQTLGQGPEFLTYFQNEAQLEKSRLLSDRFSAERPKGSFSTLEIQRTEQGDSAMYLCASSLKVSASSFSYNEQFFGPGTRLTVL.

For this clone: Other DNA sequences in this specimen translate into the identical CDR3. CDR3 protein: CASSLGRYEQYF. CDR3 nucleotide sequence: TGCGCCAGCAGCTTAGGACGCTACGAGCAGTACTTC. The J gene is TRBJ2-7, the V gene TRBV5-1; D unclear. The V end was cut by 2 bases, the J end by 3 bases, with 6 bases between. CDR1 is SGHRS, CDR2 YFSETQ, per germline. The CDR3 has 12 residues.

V and J are TRBV28 and TRBJ2-7; D is ambiguous. Germline V gene sequence: CDR1 MDHEN, CDR2 SYDVKM. V gave up 2 bases and J gave up 6 bases, with 11 bases separating them. This CDR3 is 13 amino acids long. CDR3 in amino acids: CASSLVTFGEQYF. CDR3 DNA: TGTGCCAGCAGTTTAGTAACCTTTGGCGAGCAGTACTTC.

Notes on this clone: Other DNA sequences in the sample encode the same CDR3. DNA for the CDR3: TGCGCCAGCAGCTTGGCAGGGGGATTTTCTTACGAGCAGTACTTC. This translates into CASSLAGGFSYEQYF. The rearrangement uses TRBV5-1 and TRBJ2-7; 7 bases line up with TRBD1. After removal of 0 bases from V and 4 bases from J, the junction contained 7 bases not matched to a gene. The CDR3 is 15 residues long. Per germline, CDR1 SGHRS and CDR2 YFSETQ.

The J gene is TRBJ2-5, the V gene TRBV11-2; either TRBD1 or TRBD2 may supply D (5 bases each). The CDR3 is made up of 14 amino acids. The germline V gene encodes CDR1 SGHAT and CDR2 FQNNGV. Trimming stripped 5 bases from V and 5 bases from J, with 15 bases between. The CDR3 nucleotides are TGTGCCAGCAGCCGACCCGGGACCCAGGAGACCCAGTACTTC. It encodes CASSRPGTQETQYF.

This sequence joins TRBV5-1 and TRBJ2-5, with 9 bases aligning to TRBD2. CDR3 length equals 16 residues. The germline V gene encodes CDR1 SGHRS and CDR2 YFSETQ. V shed 2 bases, J shed 5 bases, and the junction held 10 bases outside the gene matches. In DNA, the CDR3 is TGCGCCAGCAGCTTCGGACTAGCGAGGGGTCGTGAGACCCAGTACTTC. Amino acids: CASSFGLARGRETQYF.

J is TRBJ2-1 and V is TRBV4-1; TRBD1 agrees at 9 bases. Germline loops: CDR1 MGHRA, CDR2 YSYEKL. The CDR3 has 16 residues. J lost 8 bases, V lost 0 bases, and 8 bases had no gene match. The CDR3 sequence is CASSQEGQGFSDEQFF. CDR3 in DNA: TGCGCCAGCAGCCAAGAGGGACAGGGCTTTAGCGATGAGCAGTTCTTC.